This TCR beta chain is from a study of cytotoxic CD8 clonotypes in ibrutinib-treated CLL. General study findings and limits: Shared public clonotypes were rare, and on treatment they either got smaller or stayed the same. Sustained-remission and progressing patients had unequal sampling times.

To note about this clone: Its antigen is undetermined.

The intended depth for sequencing was 1 in 200,000 to 1 in 1 million T cells. Sequencing used immunoSEQ multiplex PCR; TCRdb keeps in-frame clones, though not all of them. This table has fewer than 400,000 clones, roughly two thirds appearing once. Germline loops: CDR1 SGDLS, CDR2 YYNGEE. With V trimmed by 1 base and J by 1 base, 10 bases remained unmatched. This CDR3 spans 17 amino acids. This TCR came from a human donor with chronic lymphocytic leukemia. Sample: PBMCs, taken after 36 months of ibrutinib treatment. The V gene is TRBV9, the J gene TRBJ2-5, with 7 bases identical to TRBD2. As DNA, the CDR3 is TGTGCCAGCAGCGTATCCCCCCCCAGCGGGGTCCAAGAGACCCAGTACTTC. As protein: CASSVSPPSGVQETQYF.